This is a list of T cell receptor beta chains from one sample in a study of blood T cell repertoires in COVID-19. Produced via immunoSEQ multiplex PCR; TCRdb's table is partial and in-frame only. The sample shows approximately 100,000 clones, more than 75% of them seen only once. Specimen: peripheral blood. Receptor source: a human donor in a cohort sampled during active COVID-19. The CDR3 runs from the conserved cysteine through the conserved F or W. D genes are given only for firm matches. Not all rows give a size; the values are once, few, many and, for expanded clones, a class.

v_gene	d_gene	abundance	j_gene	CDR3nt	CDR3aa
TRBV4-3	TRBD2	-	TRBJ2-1	TGCGCCAGCAGCCCTCTAGCGGGAAGATACAATGAGCAGTTCTTC	CASSPLAGRYNEQFF
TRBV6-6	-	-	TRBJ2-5	TGTGCCAGCAGTTACGCGGAGGAGTTGGAGACCCAGTACTTC	CASSYAEELETQYF
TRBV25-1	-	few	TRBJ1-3	TGTGCCAGCAGTGTGGACACATCTGGAAACACCATATATTTT	CASSVDTSGNTIYF
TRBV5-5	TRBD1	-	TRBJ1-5	TGTGCCAGCAGCCAGGGACAGAATAGCAATCAGCCCCAGCATTTT	CASSQGQNSNQPQHF
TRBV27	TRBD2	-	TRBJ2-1	TGTGCCAGCAGTCCGACTAGCGGGGGGGCCAATGAGCAGTTCTTC	CASSPTSGGANEQFF
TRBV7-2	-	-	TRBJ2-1	TGTGCCAGCAGCTTGCGATCTAACGATGAGCAGTTCTTC	CASSLRSNDEQFF
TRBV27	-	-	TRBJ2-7	TGTGCCAGCGGACTAAACCTGTACGAGCAGTACTTC	CASGLNLYEQYF
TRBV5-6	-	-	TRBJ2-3	TGTGCCAGCAGTTTACCGGGAACAGATACGCAGTATTTT	CASSLPGTDTQYF
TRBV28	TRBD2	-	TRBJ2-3	TGTGCCAGCAGCGAAGCGGGGGACAGCACAGATACGCAGTATTTT	CASSEAGDSTDTQYF
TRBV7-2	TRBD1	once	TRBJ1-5	TGTGCCAGCAGCTCAGGACAGGGGATGACTCAGCCCCAGCATTTT	CASSSGQGMTQPQHF
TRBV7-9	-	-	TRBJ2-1	TGTGCCAGCAGCGGACCGGGACTGACAGACCGGGGAGAGCAGTTCTTC	CASSGPGLTDRGEQFF
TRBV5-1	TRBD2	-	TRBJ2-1	TGCGCCAGCAGCGTTAGCGGGCCTCTCAATGAGCAGTTCTTC	CASSVSGPLNEQFF
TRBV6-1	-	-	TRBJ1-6	TGTGCCAGCAGTGAATGGCAGGGTGGGAATTCACCCCTCCACTTT	CASSEWQGGNSPLHF
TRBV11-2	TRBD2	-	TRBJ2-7	TGTGCCAGCAGCCCGGGACTAGCGGGGTACGAGCAGTACTTC	CASSPGLAGYEQYF
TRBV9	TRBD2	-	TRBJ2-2	TGTGCCAGCAGCGTAGCCGGAGGACTAGCGTATTCCGGGGAGCTGTTTTTT	CASSVAGGLAYSGELFF
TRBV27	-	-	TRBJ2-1	TGTGCCAGCAGTTTAGAGGGTTTCAATGAGCAGTTCTTC	CASSLEGFNEQFF
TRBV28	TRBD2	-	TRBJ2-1	TGTGCCAGCAGCACCGGACTCGACATTGGACTAGCGGGGGGGTCAGGGGAGCAGTTCTTC	CASSTGLDIGLAGGSGEQFF
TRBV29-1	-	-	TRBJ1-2	TGCAGGGGCCCCGTTCAGACAGGACTTCTCTATGGCTACACCTTC	CRGPVQTGLLYGYTF
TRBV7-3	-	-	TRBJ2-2	TGTGCCAGCAGCTTTAGCGGGAACACCGGGGAGCTGTTTTTT	CASSFSGNTGELFF
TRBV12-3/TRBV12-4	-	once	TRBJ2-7	TGTGCCAGCAGCACACAGGGTTACGAGCAGTACTTC	CASSTQGYEQYF
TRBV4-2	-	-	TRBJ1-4	TGTGCCAGCAGCCAAGATATCGGGGGGACTAATGAAAAACTGTTTTTT	CASSQDIGGTNEKLFF
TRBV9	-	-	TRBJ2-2	TGTGCCAGCGGACGGGGTGGCACCGGGGAGCTGTTTTTT	CASGRGGTGELFF
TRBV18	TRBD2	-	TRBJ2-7	TGTGCCAGCTCAGCCGGGACTAACTACGAGCAGTACTTC	CASSAGTNYEQYF
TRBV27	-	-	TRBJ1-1	TGTGCCGACACCGAAGACACTGAAGCTTTCTTT	CADTEDTEAFF
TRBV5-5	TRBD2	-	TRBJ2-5	TGTGCCAGCAGCATTGCAGGTTTGGGCCCGGGGGGCCAAGAGACCCAGTACTTC	CASSIAGLGPGGQETQYF
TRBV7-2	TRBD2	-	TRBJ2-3	TGTGCCAGCAGCTTACTTAGAGCGGGGGGGCCTGCAGATACGCAGTATTTT	CASSLLRAGGPADTQYF
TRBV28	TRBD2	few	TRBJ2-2	TGTGCCAGCAGAGGACTAGCGGGGATCAACACCGGGGAGCTGTTTTTT	CASRGLAGINTGELFF
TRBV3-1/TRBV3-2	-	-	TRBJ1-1	TGTGCAGCAGACGGGGGGGGCGACACTGAAGCTTTCTTT	CAADGGGDTEAFF
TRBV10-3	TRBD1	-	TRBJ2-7	TGTGCCATCAGCGGGGGACAGGGGAAAGGTGAGCAGTACTTC	CAISGGQGKGEQYF
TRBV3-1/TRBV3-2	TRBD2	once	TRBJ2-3	TGTGCCAGCAGCGACGCGATAGCGGGGGGGACAGATACGCAGTATTTT	CASSDAIAGGTDTQYF
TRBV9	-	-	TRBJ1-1	TGTGCCAGCAGCGTCAGGGACTCGAACACTGAAGCTTTCTTT	CASSVRDSNTEAFF
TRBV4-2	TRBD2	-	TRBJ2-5	TGTGCCAGCAGCCCTCGGACTAGCGGGCCAGAGACCCAGTACTTC	CASSPRTSGPETQYF
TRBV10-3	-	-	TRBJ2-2	TGTGCCATCAGTCTGGACAGGAACACCGGGGAGCTGTTTTTT	CAISLDRNTGELFF
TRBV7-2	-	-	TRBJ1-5	TGTGCCAGCAGCTTCCTAGGAGGGTCGAGCAATCAGCCCCAGCATTTT	CASSFLGGSSNQPQHF
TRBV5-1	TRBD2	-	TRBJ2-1	TGCGCCAGCAGCGCGGGGGACGTTAGGAATGAGCAGTTCTTC	CASSAGDVRNEQFF
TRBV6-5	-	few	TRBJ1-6	TGTGCCAGCAGAGATCAAACAGGGAATTCACCCCTCCACTTT	CASRDQTGNSPLHF
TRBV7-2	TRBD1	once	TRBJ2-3	TGTGCCAGCAGCCCACAATGGACAGGGGGCGCAGATACGCAGTATTTT	CASSPQWTGGADTQYF
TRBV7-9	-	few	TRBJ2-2	TGTGCCAGCAGCCCGACGGGTAACACCGGGGAGCTGTTTTTT	CASSPTGNTGELFF
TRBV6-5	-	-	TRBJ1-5	TGTGCCAGCAGGAGGGATAGCAATCAGCCCCAGCATTTT	CASRRDSNQPQHF
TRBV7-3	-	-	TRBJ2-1	TGTGCCAGCAGCTTCTCAACAGGGAGCGATGAGCAGTTCTTC	CASSFSTGSDEQFF
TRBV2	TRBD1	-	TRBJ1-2	TGTGCCAGCAGCTACCTGACAGGGCTGGAGAGGGGCTACACCTTC	CASSYLTGLERGYTF
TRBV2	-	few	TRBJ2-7	TGTGCCAGCCGGGAAACCTACGAGCAGTACTTC	CASRETYEQYF
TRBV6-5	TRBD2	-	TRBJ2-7	TGTGCCAGCAGCCCAGCGGGAGTGGTCTCCTACGAGCAGTACTTC	CASSPAGVVSYEQYF
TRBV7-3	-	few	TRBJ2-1	TGTGCCAGCAGCTTAAGGGACACTAGCGATGAGCAGTTCTTC	CASSLRDTSDEQFF
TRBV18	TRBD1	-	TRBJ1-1	TGTGCCAGCTCACCGTCGACAGGGGTGAACGCTTTCTTT	CASSPSTGVNAFF
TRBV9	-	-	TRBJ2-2	TGTGCCAGCAGCGAGACAGTATCCTGGGGGGAGCTGTTTTTT	CASSETVSWGELFF
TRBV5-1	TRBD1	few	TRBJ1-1	TGCGCCAGCAGCCCCGGGACAGGGGCGACCACTGAAGCTTTCTTT	CASSPGTGATTEAFF
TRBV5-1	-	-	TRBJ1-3	TGCGCCAGCAATGTCAGCTCTGGAAACACCATATATTTT	CASNVSSGNTIYF
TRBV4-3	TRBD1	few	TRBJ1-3	TGCGCCAGCAGCCAAGGTACAGGGGGAGCTGGAAACACCATATATTTT	CASSQGTGGAGNTIYF
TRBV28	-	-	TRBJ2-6	TGTGCCAGCCAGCAGGGGTTCGAGGCCAACGTCCTGACTTTC	CASQQGFEANVLTF
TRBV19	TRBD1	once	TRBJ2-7	TGTGCCAGTAGTATCCAGGGGGCAATCTACGAGCAGTACTTC	CASSIQGAIYEQYF
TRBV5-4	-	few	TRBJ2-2	TGTGCCAGCACTTCTAGAGGGCCGGGCGGGGAGCTGTTTTTT	CASTSRGPGGELFF
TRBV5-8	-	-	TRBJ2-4	TGTGCCAGCAGCTTGGAAACCTCCCCGGTTCAGTACTTC	CASSLETSPVQYF
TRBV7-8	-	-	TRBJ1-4	TGTGCCAGCAGCTTGGGCCGAACTAATGAAAAACTGTTTTTT	CASSLGRTNEKLFF